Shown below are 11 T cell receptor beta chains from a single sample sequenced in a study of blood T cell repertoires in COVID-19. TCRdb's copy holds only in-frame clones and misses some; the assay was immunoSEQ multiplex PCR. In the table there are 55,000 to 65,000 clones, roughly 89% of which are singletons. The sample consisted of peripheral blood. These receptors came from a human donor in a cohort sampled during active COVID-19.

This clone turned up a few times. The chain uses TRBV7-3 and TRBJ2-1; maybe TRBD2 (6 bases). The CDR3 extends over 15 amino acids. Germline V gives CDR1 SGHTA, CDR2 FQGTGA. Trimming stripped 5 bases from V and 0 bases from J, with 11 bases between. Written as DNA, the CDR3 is TGTGCCAGCAGCGTTAGCGGTAGCTCCTACAATGAGCAGTTCTTC. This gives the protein CASSVSGSSYNEQFF.

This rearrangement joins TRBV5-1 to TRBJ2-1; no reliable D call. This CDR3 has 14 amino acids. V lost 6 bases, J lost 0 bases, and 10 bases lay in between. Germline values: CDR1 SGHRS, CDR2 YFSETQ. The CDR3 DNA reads TGCGCCAGCAACCCACTAAGCTCCTACAATGAGCAGTTCTTC. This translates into CASNPLSSYNEQFF.

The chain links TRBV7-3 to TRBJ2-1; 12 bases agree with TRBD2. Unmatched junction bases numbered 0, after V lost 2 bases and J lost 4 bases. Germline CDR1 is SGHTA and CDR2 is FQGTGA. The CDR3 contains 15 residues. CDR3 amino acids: CASSLGLAGYNEQFF. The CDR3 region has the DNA TGTGCCAGCAGCTTAGGACTAGCGGGATACAATGAGCAGTTCTTC.

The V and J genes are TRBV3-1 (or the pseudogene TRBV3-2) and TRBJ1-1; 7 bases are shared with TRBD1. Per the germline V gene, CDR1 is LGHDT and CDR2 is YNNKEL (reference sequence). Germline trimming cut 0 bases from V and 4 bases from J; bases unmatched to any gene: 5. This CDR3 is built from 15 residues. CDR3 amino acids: CASSQDIQGSTEAFF. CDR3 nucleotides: TGTGCCAGCAGCCAAGATATACAGGGGAGCACTGAAGCTTTCTTT.

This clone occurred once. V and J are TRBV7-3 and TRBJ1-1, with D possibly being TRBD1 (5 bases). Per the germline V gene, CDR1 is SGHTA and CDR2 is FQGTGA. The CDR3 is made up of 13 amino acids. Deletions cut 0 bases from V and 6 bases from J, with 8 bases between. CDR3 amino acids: CASSLTGAAEAFF. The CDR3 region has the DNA TGTGCCAGCAGCTTAACAGGGGCGGCTGAAGCTTTCTTT. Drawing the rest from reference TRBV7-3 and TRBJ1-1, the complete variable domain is GAGVSQTPSNKVTEKGKYVELRCDPISGHTALYWYRQSLGQGPEFLIYFQGTGAADDSGLPNDRFFAVRPEGSVSTLKIQRTERGDSAVYLCASSLTGAAEAFFGQGTRLTVV.

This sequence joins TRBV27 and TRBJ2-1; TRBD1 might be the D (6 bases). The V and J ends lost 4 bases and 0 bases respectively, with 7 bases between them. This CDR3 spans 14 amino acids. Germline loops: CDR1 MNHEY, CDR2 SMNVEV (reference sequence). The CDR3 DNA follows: TGTGCCAGCAGTTCAGGGGTCTCCTACAATGAGCAGTTCTTC. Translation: CASSSGVSYNEQFF.

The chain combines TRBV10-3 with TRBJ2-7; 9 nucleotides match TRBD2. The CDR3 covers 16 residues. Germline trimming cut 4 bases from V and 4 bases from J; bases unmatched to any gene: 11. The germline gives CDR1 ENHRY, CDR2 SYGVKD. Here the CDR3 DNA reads TGTGCCATCAGTGGTATTAGCGGGGGCCCGGAGTACGAGCAGTACTTC. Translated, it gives CAISGISGGPEYEQYF.

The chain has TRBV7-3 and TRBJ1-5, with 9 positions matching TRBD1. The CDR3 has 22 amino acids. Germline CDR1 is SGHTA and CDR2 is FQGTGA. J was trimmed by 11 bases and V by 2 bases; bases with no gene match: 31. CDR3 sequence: CASSLFPVGRIRDRERNPTQHF. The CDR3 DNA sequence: TGTGCCAGCAGCTTATTCCCCGTTGGACGCATAAGGGACAGGGAGAGGAATCCGACCCAGCATTTT.

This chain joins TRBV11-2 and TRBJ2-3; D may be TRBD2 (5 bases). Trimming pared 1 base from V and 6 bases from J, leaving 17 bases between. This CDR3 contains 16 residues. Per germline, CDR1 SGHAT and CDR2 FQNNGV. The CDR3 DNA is TGTGCCAGCAGCTTAGTCGTCGGGGTGGGTGCTGATACGCAGTATTTT. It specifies CASSLVVGVGADTQYF.

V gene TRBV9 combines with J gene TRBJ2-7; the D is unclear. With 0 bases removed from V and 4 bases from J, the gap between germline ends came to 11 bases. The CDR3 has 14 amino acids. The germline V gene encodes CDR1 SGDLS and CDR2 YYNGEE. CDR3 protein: CASSVGNFNYEQYF. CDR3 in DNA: TGTGCCAGCAGCGTAGGAAACTTCAATTACGAGCAGTACTTC.

The CDR3 DNA reads as TGTGCCAGCAGCTTGGAACAGGGGGCGGGCTATGAGCAGTTCTTC. This sequence encodes CASSLEQGAGYEQFF. V usage is TRBV5-4 and J usage is TRBJ2-1; 9 bases match TRBD1. J was trimmed by 8 bases and V by 0 bases; bases with no gene match: 6. CDR1 is SGHNT, CDR2 YYREEE, per germline (reference sequence). The CDR3 loop spans 15 amino acids.